This T cell receptor (beta chain) was captured in a study of blood T cell repertoires in COVID-19. Across the whole study: Samples taken during acute and convalescent COVID-19 were collected in the United States, Italy and Spain. In each case, the material was cDNA or gDNA derived from T cells, B-cell-depleted T cells, or PBMCs.

Assay: immunoSEQ multiplex PCR; the TCRdb copy retains only in-frame clones and omits some. The sample holds tens of thousands of clones, 88% seen once. The CDR3 loop spans 15 amino acids. Deletions cut 0 bases from V and 0 bases from J, with 10 bases between. CDR1 and CDR2 from the germline V gene are SGHDT and YYEEEE. The sample comprised peripheral blood. The V call is TRBV5-6, the J call TRBJ2-7, with a tentative D call TRBD2 (5 bases). This receptor was identified in a woman in her sixties with acute or convalescent COVID-19. CDR3 protein: CASSLGGWASYEQYV. In DNA, the CDR3 is TGTGCCAGCAGCTTGGGAGGGTGGGCCTCCTACGAGCAGTACGTC.